This T cell receptor beta chain was retrieved from a study of CD4 T cells in relation to SARS-CoV-2 and coronaviruses. Points on this clone: Its matching antigen is unknown.

The CDR3 loop spans 13 amino acids. V was shortened by 2 bases and J by 7 bases, with 12 bases between the two germline ends. Germline-derived CDR1 and CDR2 are SGHRS and YFSETQ. Before the COVID-19 pandemic, during about 2010-2018, CD4+ T cells were taken from unexposed donors. CD4+ T cells were isolated from the cells after around eleven days of culture. PBMCs were plated at two million per well in IL-2-containing medium. The repertoire was sequenced with immunoSEQ multiplex PCR; TCRdb's copy has only in-frame clones and lacks some. The sample lists tens of thousands of clones; approximately 70% were seen once.

What was sequenced was CD4+ T cells from PBMCs, cultured in vitro. The origin of this receptor is a human donor in good health. V and J are TRBV5-1 and TRBJ1-2; D gene uncertain. CDR3 DNA: TGCGCCAGCAGCTTCGCTCCGGAGAGTGGCTACACCTTC. It encodes CASSFAPESGYTF. The complete variable domain, with remaining parts taken from reference TRBV5-1 and TRBJ1-2, reads KAGVTQTPRYLIKTRGQQVTLSCSPISGHRSVSWYQQTPGQGLQFLFEYFSETQRNKGNFPGRFSGRQFSNSRSEMNVSTLELGDSALYLCASSFAPESGYTFGSGTRLTVV.